A single sample gave rise to the 11 T cell receptor beta chains below, sequenced in a study of OX40 agonist ivuxolimab in advanced cancers. Clones were sequenced by immunoSEQ multiplex PCR, and TCRdb holds only the in-frame ones, with some missing. The sample records about 26,000 clones, around four fifths being singletons. Material: CD4+ or CD8+ T cells sorted from blood, obtained in a trial of the OX40 agonist ivuxolimab. These receptors were collected from an adult with an advanced solid tumor such as melanoma, head and neck, liver or kidney cancer.

The J gene is TRBJ2-1, the V gene TRBV19, with TRBD2 matching over 7 bases. From germline, CDR1 is LNHDA and CDR2 SQIVND (reference sequence). V trimming: 3 bases; J trimming: 2 bases; junction bases outside the gene matches: 4. The CDR3 runs to 15 residues. This chain's CDR3 is CASSIASGTYNEQFF. Here the CDR3 DNA reads TGTGCCAGTAGTATCGCCAGCGGGACCTACAATGAGCAGTTCTTC.

The genes are TRBV6-6 and TRBJ1-1, with D possibly matching TRBD1 (6 bases). CDR3 size: 13 residues. Germline CDR1 MNHNY, CDR2 SVGAGI (reference sequence). V lost 6 bases to trimming and J lost 4 bases, with 12 bases between them. CDR3 sequence: CASSPRGSTEAFF. For the CDR3, the DNA is TGTGCCAGCAGCCCCAGGGGTTCCACTGAAGCTTTCTTT.

The sample holds a few counts of this clone. The J gene is TRBJ1-1, the V gene TRBV30, with 7 bases matching TRBD1. J lost 0 bases, V lost 3 bases, and 1 base had no gene match. CDR1 and CDR2 from the germline V gene are GTSNPN and SVGIG (reference sequence). The CDR3 extends over 13 amino acids. CDR3 residues: CAWRTGLNTEAFF. In DNA form, the CDR3 reads TGTGCCTGGAGGACAGGGTTGAACACTGAAGCTTTCTTT.

V and J are TRBV4-2 and TRBJ2-1, with TRBD2 matching 12 bases. Germline trimming cut 0 bases from V and 6 bases from J; bases unmatched to any gene: 3. Germline V gene data show CDR1 as LGHNA and CDR2 as YNFKEQ. The CDR3 has 16 residues. CDR3 bases: TGTGCCAGCAGCCAAGATCCTAGCGGGGGGGCCAATGAGCAGTTCTTC. Amino acids: CASSQDPSGGANEQFF.

This chain uses TRBV7-9 with TRBJ2-1; 10 bases are a match to TRBD2. This CDR3 has 16 amino acids. CDR1 is SEHNR and CDR2 is FQNEAQ in the germline V gene (reference sequence). Trimming at V came to 4 bases and at J to 4 bases, leaving 7 bases not matched to a gene. Here the CDR3 DNA reads TGTGCCAGCAGCTACCGAGCGGGAGGGCCGTACAATGAGCAGTTCTTC. Translation: CASSYRAGGPYNEQFF.

This chain links TRBV9 with TRBJ2-5, with D perhaps being TRBD1 or TRBD2 (5 bases each). V lost 4 bases and J 5 bases, leaving 15 bases between the germline ends. The CDR3 is made up of 14 amino acids. Germline-derived CDR1 and CDR2 are SGDLS and YYNGEE. CDR3 DNA: TGTGCCAGCAGCACATCCGGGACGGCGGAGACCCAGTACTTC. The encoded protein is CASSTSGTAETQYF.

The rearrangement joins TRBV7-9 to TRBJ2-1; 8 bases align to TRBD1. The V gene's germline CDR1 is SEHNR and CDR2 FQNEAQ (reference sequence). The CDR3 is made up of 13 amino acids. V lost 4 bases to trimming and J lost 6 bases; unmatched junction nucleotides: 2. The CDR3 region is CASSSGQGNEQFF. The DNA for the CDR3 is TGTGCCAGCAGCTCCGGACAGGGCAATGAGCAGTTCTTC.

This chain links TRBV6-1 with TRBJ2-7; D may be TRBD1 (6 bases). This CDR3 has 15 amino acids. Germline CDR1 MNHNS, CDR2 SASEGT. Between the trimmed V and J ends, which lost 6 bases and 5 bases, there was a span of 20 bases. CDR3 sequence (DNA): TGTGCCAGCAGCGAGCCCTGGGACACCCAAGACGAGCAGTACTTC. Its protein product is CASSEPWDTQDEQYF.

V gene TRBV5-4 combines with J gene TRBJ2-3, with 10 bases aligning to TRBD1. Germline V gene lookup returns CDR1 SGHNT and CDR2 YYREEE (reference sequence). The CDR3 extends over 16 amino acids. With 4 bases clipped from V and 10 bases from J, the junction kept 15 bases outside the gene matches. The CDR3 DNA is TGTGCCAGCAGCCCCATTTGGGACAGGGGTAGTTGGGCGCAGTATTTT. Translation gives CASSPIWDRGSWAQYF.

The gene calls are TRBV2 and TRBJ1-1; TRBD1 might be the D (6 bases). The CDR3 is made up of 16 amino acids. Germline CDR1 is SNHLY and CDR2 is FYNNEI. V was shortened by 4 bases and J by 3 bases, with 18 bases between the two germline ends. The CDR3 DNA follows: TGTGCCAGCAGTGGTACAGGGCCCACTTGGGACACTGAAGCTTTCTTT. Protein product: CASSGTGPTWDTEAFF.

V gene TRBV4-1 combines with J gene TRBJ2-3; D is undetermined. V lost 7 bases and J 1 base, leaving 15 bases between the germline ends. Per the germline V gene, CDR1 is MGHRA and CDR2 is YSYEKL. This CDR3 has 15 residues. The CDR3 nucleotides read TGCGCCAGCACCCGAAGCCCCCAGGGCACAGATACGCAGTATTTT. It encodes CASTRSPQGTDTQYF.